The 18 T cell receptor beta chains below come from one sample, sequenced in a study of cytomegalovirus exposure and HLA in healthy donors. PCR used 60 Vbeta primers and 13 Jbeta primers. Sequencing used immunoSEQ multiplex PCR; TCRdb keeps in-frame clones, though not all of them. The repertoire consists of about 110,000 clones, with 67% occurring once and the leading ten covering about 8.6%. Sequencing used PBMCs. These receptors were collected from a man younger than 35 in good health and CMV-seropositive.

V is TRBV9 and J is TRBJ2-5, with 11 positions matching TRBD2. CDR1 and CDR2 (germline): SGDLS, YYNGEE. The CDR3 covers 15 residues. The V segment lost 2 bases and the J segment 3 bases; nucleotides outside the gene matches: 3. CDR3 region: CASSVSGGVEETQYF. CDR3 in DNA: TGTGCCAGCAGCGTTAGCGGGGGGGTCGAAGAGACCCAGTACTTC. The full variable domain, completed using reference TRBV9 and TRBJ2-5, is DSGVTQTPKHLITATGQRVTLRCSPRSGDLSVYWYQQSLDQGLQFLIQYYNGEERAKGNILERFSAQQFPDLHSELNLSSLELGDSALYFCASSVSGGVEETQYFGPGTRLLVL.

In its sample, this clone was seen once. V gene TRBV28 combines with J gene TRBJ2-5; 12 nucleotides align to TRBD2. Losses at the gene ends were 6 bases for V and 7 bases for J; bases not matched to a gene: 9. CDR3 length equals 15 residues. Germline V lookup: CDR1 MDHEN, CDR2 SYDVKM. The CDR3 DNA sequence: TGTGCCAGCAGCGCCCCGGCTAGCGGGGGGGTGACCCAGTACTTC. Translation gives CASSAPASGGVTQYF.

This clone has a handful of counts. The chain is built from TRBV18 and TRBJ1-1, with TRBD1 matching 7 bases. This CDR3 has 12 amino acids. Per the germline V gene, CDR1 is KGHSH and CDR2 is LQKENI. J was trimmed by 10 bases and V by 4 bases; bases with no gene match: 6. CDR3 loop: CASSLDRSAAFF. CDR3 sequence (DNA): TGTGCCAGCTCACTGGACAGGTCGGCAGCTTTCTTT.

This clone has just one count. The chain combines TRBV19 with TRBJ2-7; TRBD1 agrees at 10 bases. Germline V gives CDR1 LNHDA, CDR2 SQIVND (reference sequence). V shed 3 bases and J 6 bases; nucleotides not matched to a gene: 8. The CDR3 sequence is 15 residues long. The CDR3 bases are TGTGCCAGTAGTATGAGAGACAGGGGGCCTTCCGAGCAGTACTTC. Translation gives CASSMRDRGPSEQYF.

This sequence joins TRBV15 and TRBJ2-3; 9 bases agree with TRBD1. There are 16 residues in the CDR3. The J segment lost 0 bases and the V segment lost 1 base, leaving 2 bases of the junction unmatched. Germline CDR1 LNHNV, CDR2 YYDKDF (reference sequence). The CDR3 sequence is CATSRGDRDSTDTQYF. The CDR3 DNA follows: TGTGCCACCAGCAGAGGGGACAGGGACAGCACAGATACGCAGTATTTT. Variable domain in full (rest from reference TRBV15 and TRBJ2-3): DAMVIQNPRYQVTQFGKPVTLSCSQTLNHNVMYWYQQKSSQAPKLLFHYYDKDFNNEADTPDNFQSRRPNTSFCFLDIRSPGLGDTAMYLCATSRGDRDSTDTQYFGPGTRLTVL.

The J gene is TRBJ2-2, the V gene TRBV7-6; D perhaps matches TRBD2 (5 bases). Trimming cost V 5 bases and J 5 bases, with 18 bases left between them. The CDR3 extends over 16 amino acids. Germline-derived CDR1 and CDR2 are SGHVS and FNYEAQ. CDR3 sequence (DNA): TGTGCCAGCAGCCTGCCAGGAGGCAAAACGACCGGGGAGCTGTTTTTT. Translated: CASSLPGGKTTGELFF.

The V and J genes are TRBV6-5 and TRBJ1-3; maybe TRBD1 (6 bases). The CDR3 runs to 14 residues. The germline V and J ends were trimmed by 4 bases and 2 bases, with 9 bases remaining between them. Germline-derived CDR1 and CDR2 are MNHEY and SVGAGI. CDR3 loop: CASSSGVAGNTIYF. The CDR3 coding sequence is TGTGCCAGCAGTTCAGGGGTCGCTGGAAACACCATATATTTT.

This clone occurred a few times. V and J are TRBV7-2 and TRBJ2-1; D uncertain. Germline V CDR1 and CDR2: SGHTA, FQGNSA. The V end was cut by 6 bases, the J end by 11 bases, with 14 bases between. The CDR3 contains 12 residues. CDR3 DNA sequence: TGTGCCAGCAGTTACCCACAGCATCAGCAGTTCTTC. It specifies CASSYPQHQQFF.

This clone was detected once. The rearrangement uses TRBV27 and TRBJ1-1; 8 bases are a match to TRBD1. CDR1 and CDR2 (germline): MNHEY, SMNVEV (reference sequence). V gave up 6 bases and J gave up 11 bases; unmatched junction bases: 11. This CDR3 spans 13 amino acids. CDR3 in amino acids: CASRFDRGSGAFF. In DNA form, the CDR3 reads TGTGCCAGCAGATTTGACAGGGGCTCTGGGGCTTTCTTT.

The chain uses TRBV28 and TRBJ1-6; the match to TRBD1 covers 7 bases. The CDR3 contains 16 residues. CDR1 and CDR2 (germline): MDHEN, SYDVKM. V trimming: 5 bases; J trimming: 0 bases; junction bases outside the gene matches: 4. CDR3 nucleotides: TGTGCCAGCAGTCGACAGGGAAGCTCCTATAATTCACCCCTCCACTTT. Translating gives CASSRQGSSYNSPLHF.

V gene TRBV27 combines with J gene TRBJ2-1; possibly TRBD2 for D (7 bases). The CDR3 is 13 amino acids. Germline V gives CDR1 MNHEY, CDR2 SMNVEV (reference sequence). The V end was cut by 1 base, the J end by 10 bases, with 11 bases between. CDR3 residues: CASSLFGGGEQFF. As DNA, the CDR3 is TGTGCCAGCAGTTTATTTGGGGGGGGCGAGCAGTTCTTC.

The gene calls are TRBV4-2 and TRBJ2-3; weak D call: TRBD2 (7 bases). V was shortened by 1 base and J by 2 bases, with 13 bases between the two germline ends. The CDR3 length is 16 residues. The germline V gene encodes CDR1 LGHNA and CDR2 YNFKEQ. The CDR3 reads CASSQVGGASTDTQYF. CDR3 DNA sequence: TGTGCCAGCAGCCAAGTAGGGGGGGCCTCCACAGATACGCAGTATTTT.

Only a few counts were recorded for this clone. V is TRBV6-6 and J is TRBJ1-1; D not certain. There are 12 residues in the CDR3. The V end lost 6 bases, the J end lost 4 bases, and 9 bases lay between the germline ends. From germline, CDR1 is MNHNY and CDR2 SVGAGI (reference sequence). CDR3 nucleotide sequence: TGTGCCAGCAGCCCGCTGAGCACTGAAGCTTTCTTT. Protein product: CASSPLSTEAFF.

The gene calls are TRBV15 and TRBJ2-4, with 11 bases matching TRBD2. V was clipped by 0 bases and J by 1 base; unmatched bases: 11. Looked up from germline, CDR1 is LNHNV and CDR2 is YYDKDF (reference sequence). The CDR3 extends over 20 amino acids. The CDR3 loop reads CATSRDRGSGGAAAKNIQYF. The CDR3 coding sequence is TGTGCCACCAGCAGAGATCGGGGTAGCGGGGGGGCCGCGGCCAAAAACATTCAGTACTTC.

The chain uses TRBV27 and TRBJ2-3; 10 nucleotides match TRBD1. Germline loops: CDR1 MNHEY, CDR2 SMNVEV (reference sequence). The CDR3 loop spans 15 amino acids. V shed 8 bases, J shed 4 bases, and the junction held 9 bases outside the gene matches. The CDR3 reads CASVDRDRGPDTQYF. For the CDR3, the DNA is TGTGCCAGCGTAGATAGGGACAGGGGCCCAGATACGCAGTATTTT.

J is TRBJ1-6 and V is TRBV5-6; no clear D. Deletions cut 1 base from V and 6 bases from J, with 2 bases between. In germline, CDR1 is SGHDT, CDR2 YYEEEE. This CDR3 contains 12 residues. In DNA, the CDR3 is TGTGCCAGCAGCTTGCTTAATTCACCCCTCCACTTT. Translated, it gives CASSLLNSPLHF.

Written as DNA, the CDR3 is TGTGCCAGCAGCTTAGGACATGTTTTGAGCTCCTATAATTCACCCCTCCACTTT. Translated: CASSLGHVLSSYNSPLHF. V and J are TRBV11-2 and TRBJ1-6; D ambiguous. CDR3 length equals 18 residues. Germline assignment: CDR1 SGHAT and CDR2 FQNNGV. Trimming stripped 1 base from V and 0 bases from J, with 13 bases between.

This clone was picked up a small number of times. The V call is TRBV2, the J call TRBJ1-4; 7 bases line up with TRBD1. Germline CDR1 reads SNHLY; CDR2 reads FYNNEI. The CDR3 contains 18 residues. The V segment lost 5 bases and the J segment 0 bases; nucleotides outside the gene matches: 12. In nucleotides, the CDR3 is TGTGCCAGCAGTCCAAGTTTCCGGGACAGAGCAACTAATGAAAAACTGTTTTTT. Translated, it gives CASSPSFRDRATNEKLFF.